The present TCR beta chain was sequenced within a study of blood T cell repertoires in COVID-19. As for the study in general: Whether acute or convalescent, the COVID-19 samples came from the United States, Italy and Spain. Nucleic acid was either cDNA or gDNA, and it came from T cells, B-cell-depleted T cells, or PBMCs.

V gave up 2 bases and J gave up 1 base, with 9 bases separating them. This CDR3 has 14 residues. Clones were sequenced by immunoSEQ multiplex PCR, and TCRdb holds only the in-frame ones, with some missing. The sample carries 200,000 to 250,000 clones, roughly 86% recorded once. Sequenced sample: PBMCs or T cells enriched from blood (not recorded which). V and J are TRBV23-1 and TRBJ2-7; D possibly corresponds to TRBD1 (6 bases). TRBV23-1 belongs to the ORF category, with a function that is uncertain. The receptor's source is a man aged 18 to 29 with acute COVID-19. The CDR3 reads CASSQRTESYEQYF. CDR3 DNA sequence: TGCGCCAGCAGTCAACGGACAGAGTCCTACGAGCAGTACTTC.